A single sample gave rise to the 4 T cell receptor beta chains below, sequenced in a study of control samples from healthy donors and cancer patients. Only in-frame clones appear in the TCRdb table, and some are missing; sequencing was by immunoSEQ multiplex PCR. The sample gives some 120,000 clones, approximately 87% of which show up once; 9.5% to 13% is in the top ten. The source material was blood. These receptors originate from a man aged 25 to 40 in good health.

The chain combines TRBV3-1 (or the pseudogene TRBV3-2) with TRBJ2-7; no reliable D call. This CDR3 is built from 11 residues. Germline V gene lookup returns CDR1 LGHDT and CDR2 YNNKEL (reference sequence). V was trimmed by 4 bases and J by 6 bases, leaving 7 bases between them. Here the CDR3 DNA reads TGTGCCAGCAGCCTGTGGGGCGAGCAGTACGTC. Amino acid sequence: CASSLWGEQYV.

This clone was seen just once. J is TRBJ2-3 and V is TRBV7-2, with 13 bases that match TRBD2. V lost 5 bases, J lost 4 bases, and 6 bases stayed unmatched. Germline V gene data show CDR1 as SGHTA and CDR2 as FQGNSA. This CDR3 comprises 16 residues. The CDR3 DNA is TGTGCCAGCAGCCCACGACTAGCGGGGGGTTCAGATACGCAGTATTTT. This translates into CASSPRLAGGSDTQYF.

The chain employs TRBV7-9 and TRBJ1-6, with 7 bases identical to TRBD1. Losses at the gene ends were 5 bases for V and 7 bases for J; bases not matched to a gene: 11. The CDR3 contains 16 residues. Germline CDR1 reads SEHNR; CDR2 reads FQNEAQ (reference sequence). Written as DNA, the CDR3 is TGTGCCAGCAGCGTATCGAACAGGGGAGCAAATTCACCCCTCCACTTT. This gives the protein CASSVSNRGANSPLHF.

The V gene is TRBV5-6, the J gene TRBJ1-1; no definite D call. This CDR3 is built from 12 residues. The V and J ends lost 6 bases and 3 bases respectively, with 9 bases between them. Germline values: CDR1 SGHDT, CDR2 YYEEEE. The CDR3 bases are TGTGCCAGCACCGGCGGAGACACTGAAGCTTTCTTT. Translated, it gives CASTGGDTEAFF.